This TCR beta chain was found in a study of control samples from healthy donors and cancer patients. TCRdb's copy holds only in-frame clones and misses some; the assay was immunoSEQ multiplex PCR. This sample yields 100,000 to 150,000 clones, of which 80% to 90% are seen a single time; about two fifths belongs to the top ten. V dropped 3 bases and J dropped 3; count of bases not matched to a gene: 9. CDR3 length: 16 residues. CDR1 LNHDA and CDR2 SQIVND come from the germline V gene (reference sequence). The specimen was blood. The TCR originated in a man in his forties or fifties in good health. V usage is TRBV19 and J usage is TRBJ1-1; 8 nucleotides match TRBD1. Written as DNA, the CDR3 is TGTGCCAGTAGTATTCAGGGGGCCAGGGTCGACACTGAAGCTTTCTTT. This translates into CASSIQGARVDTEAFF.